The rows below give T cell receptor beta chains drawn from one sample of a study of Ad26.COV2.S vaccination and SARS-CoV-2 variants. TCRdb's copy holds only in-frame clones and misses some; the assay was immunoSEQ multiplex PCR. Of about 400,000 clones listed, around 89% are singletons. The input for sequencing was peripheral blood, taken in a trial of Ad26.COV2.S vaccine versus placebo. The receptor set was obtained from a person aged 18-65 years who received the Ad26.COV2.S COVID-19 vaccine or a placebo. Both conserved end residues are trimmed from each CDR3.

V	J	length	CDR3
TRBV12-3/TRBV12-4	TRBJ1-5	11	ASSFKEDQPQH
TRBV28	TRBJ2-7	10	ASNGLRYEQY
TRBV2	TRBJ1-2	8	ASRQVLYT
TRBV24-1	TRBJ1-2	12	ATSDSGRNYGYT
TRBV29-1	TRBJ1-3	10	SVRTDGNTIY
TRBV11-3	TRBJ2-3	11	ASSYPEADTQY
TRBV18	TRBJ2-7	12	ASSPKDRAYEQY
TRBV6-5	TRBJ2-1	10	ACRSGDSEQF
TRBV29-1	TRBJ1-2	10	STGQQNYGYT
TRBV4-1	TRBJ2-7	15	ASSQERTGGWRNEQY
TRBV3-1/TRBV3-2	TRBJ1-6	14	ASSQDGSRANSPLH
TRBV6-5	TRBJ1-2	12	ASCRQGANYGYT
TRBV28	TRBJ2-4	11	ASRKQGANIQY
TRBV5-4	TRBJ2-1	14	ASSLVLAVPYNEQF
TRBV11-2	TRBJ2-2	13	ASSSGTLNTGELF
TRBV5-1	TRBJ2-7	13	ASSLSGQGAMGQY
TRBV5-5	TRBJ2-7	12	ASSLAGSGRGQY
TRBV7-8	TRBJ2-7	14	ASSLAAVRGYYEQY
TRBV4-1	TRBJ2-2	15	ASSQGTSGRSGGELF
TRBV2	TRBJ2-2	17	ASRGESLLSPKNTGELF
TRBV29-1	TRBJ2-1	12	SVRDSISYNEQF
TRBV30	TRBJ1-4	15	AWSVNRGRATNEKLF
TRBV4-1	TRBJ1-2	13	ASSQDFSVARGYT
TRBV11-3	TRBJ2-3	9	ASSPGGTQY
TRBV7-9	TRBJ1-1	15	ASSLRGTATGGTEAF
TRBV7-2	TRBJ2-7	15	ASSLDLAGGLRNEQY
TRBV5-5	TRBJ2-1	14	ASSLEAGVTIYEQF
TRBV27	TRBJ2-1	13	ASSFRQGAYNEQF
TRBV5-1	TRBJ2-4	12	ASSLNIAKNIQY
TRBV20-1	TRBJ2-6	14	SASLRAGTGANVLT
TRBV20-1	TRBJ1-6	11	SASVEYNSPLH
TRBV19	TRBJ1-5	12	ASSPQGAGQPQH
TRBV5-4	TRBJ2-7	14	ASSLSAARSSYEQY
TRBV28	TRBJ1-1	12	ASSFPSDISGAF
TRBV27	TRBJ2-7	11	ASKPGHTYEQY
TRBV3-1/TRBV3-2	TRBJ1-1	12	ASSQGSGIAEAF
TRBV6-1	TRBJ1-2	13	ASSEALRTAYGYT
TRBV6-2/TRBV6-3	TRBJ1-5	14	ASSPAGTGVPSPQH
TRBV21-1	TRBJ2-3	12	ASLLELGTDTQY
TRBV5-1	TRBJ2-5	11	ASSPDGAETQY
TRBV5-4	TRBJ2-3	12	ASSLLLAGDTQY
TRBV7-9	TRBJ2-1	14	ASSLGAGLLYNEQF
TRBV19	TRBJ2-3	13	ASRDLTGSTDTQY
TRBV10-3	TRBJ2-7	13	AIGEVGVDSYEQY
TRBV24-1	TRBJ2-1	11	ATSDRLVNEQF
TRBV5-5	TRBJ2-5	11	ASSLDEGKTQY
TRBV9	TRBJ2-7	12	ASSVLSSGYEQY
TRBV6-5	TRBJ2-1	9	ASRRSGEQF
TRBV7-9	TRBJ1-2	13	ASSLDTGGASGYT
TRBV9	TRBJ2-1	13	ASSVGSGRLSEQF
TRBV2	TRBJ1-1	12	ASGEWGYSSEAF
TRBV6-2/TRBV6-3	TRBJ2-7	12	ASSPWREKDEQY
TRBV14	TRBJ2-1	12	ASSPGLVGNEQF
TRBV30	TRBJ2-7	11	ALAPSGGHEQY